The clone carrying this T cell receptor (beta chain) was picked up a small number of times. The antigen is undetermined. Trimming pared 1 base from V and 2 bases from J, leaving 3 bases between. CDR3 length equals 12 residues. The germline CDR1 and CDR2 sequences are LGHDT and YNNKEL (reference sequence). The data originate from a study of CD8 T cells in Susac syndrome. Whole-study results and caveats: The number of individuals included in the study's TCR sequencing and HLA analysis was acknowledged as relatively small.

Purification of the CD8+ and CD4+ T cells relied on negative isolation, and TEMRA cells underwent FACS enrichment. After extraction with the RNeasy kit, about 0.45 to 1 ug of the RNA was reverse transcribed using random hexamers. The immunoSEQ assay covered 54 Vbeta and 13 Jbeta segments for CDR3. TCRdb fed the immunoSEQ multiplex PCR reads into MiXCR, producing one record per CDR3 protein. The sample records 150,000 or so distinct CDR3 sequences, roughly 94% being singletons. Source material: CD4+ T cells from PBMCs. J is TRBJ2-7 and V is TRBV3-1, with unresolved D. The receptor comes from a human donor with multiple sclerosis. For the CDR3, the DNA is TGTGCCAGCAGCCAAGGCCCCTACGAGCAGTACTTC. This sequence encodes CASSQGPYEQYF.